The present entry profiles one TCR beta chain with its context. The antigen remains unidentified. The data belong to a study of T cell responses to AZD1222 COVID-19 vaccine. Study summary: Pooling covered second doses at about 4 or about 12 weeks.

This table comes from immunoSEQ multiplex PCR, and its TCRdb copy is limited to in-frame clones, with some not included. The data show 60,000 to 65,000 clones, 76% seen once. The trim removed 6 bases at V and 4 bases at J, leaving 13 bases unmatched. Germline CDR1 is MNHNY and CDR2 is SVGAGI (reference sequence). The CDR3 runs 16 residues. Study outcomes and limitations: The donor group comprised mostly white British people and more females; the analysis possibly underestimated clonal diversity. Two doses of AZD1222 preceded a rise in Spike-specific TCR breadth and depth. Baseline seropositivity characterized only a handful of AZD1222 recipients.

The clonotype was recovered from an adult in good health. This rearrangement joins TRBV6-6 to TRBJ2-7, with 9 bases aligning to TRBD1. Source: peripheral blood, taken on day 0 of AZD1222 vaccination. CDR3 residues: CASRLHNDRGGYEQYF. For the CDR3, the DNA is TGTGCCAGCAGGCTCCATAATGACAGGGGGGGATACGAGCAGTACTTC.